The clone carrying this T cell receptor beta chain was seen once. This sample was taken from a study of blood T cell repertoires in COVID-19. As for the study in general: T cells, B-cell-depleted T cells, or PBMCs supplied cDNA or gDNA.

Trimming removed 3 bases at V and 4 bases at J, with 9 bases between. The length of the CDR3 is 13 residues. CDR1 MNHEY and CDR2 SVGAGI come from the germline V gene. How the authors handled the data: Amplification with reference gene primers provided the estimates of nucleated cell counts. Measured with immunoSEQ multiplex PCR; TCRdb has only the in-frame clones, and not every one. V, J and clone size derive from that table, while D and trimming were established from the DNA sequence. The sample contains roughly 380,000 clones, around nine tenths of which appear only once. It was during active infection that Seattle patients were enrolled and then longitudinally followed.

The specimen sequenced was peripheral blood. The TCR comes from a woman between 55 and 75 years old with COVID-19, enrolled during active disease. This rearrangement joins TRBV6-5 to TRBJ1-2; D possibly corresponds to TRBD1 (5 bases). CDR3 nucleotides: TGTGCCAGCAGTTATACAGGTCTCTATGGCTACACCTTC. Amino acids: CASSYTGLYGYTF.